This T cell receptor (beta chain) was sequenced for a study of response to subunit inactivated influenza vaccine. V shed 6 bases and J 7 bases; nucleotides not matched to a gene: 9. CDR1 is LNHDA and CDR2 is SQIVND in the germline V gene (reference sequence). CDR3 size: 15 residues. Of note for this clonotype: What it binds is unknown.

TCRdb re-called the RT-PCR reads with MiXCR, one entry per CDR3 protein. The table shows about 580,000 distinct CDR3 sequences, with approximately 15% occurring only once. Points from the study as a whole: The authors suggested that every seasonal influenza vaccination recruits few new T cells.

The chain is built from TRBV19 and TRBJ2-1, with 10 bases aligning to TRBD2. The receptor was derived from a man aged 45-65 years who received an inactivated influenza vaccine. The sequencing here drew on PBMCs from blood, taken roughly 12 days after vaccination. The chain's CDR3 is CASRDPSGSNNEQFF. CDR3 DNA sequence: TGTGCCAGTAGAGACCCTAGCGGGAGTAATAATGAGCAGTTCTTC.